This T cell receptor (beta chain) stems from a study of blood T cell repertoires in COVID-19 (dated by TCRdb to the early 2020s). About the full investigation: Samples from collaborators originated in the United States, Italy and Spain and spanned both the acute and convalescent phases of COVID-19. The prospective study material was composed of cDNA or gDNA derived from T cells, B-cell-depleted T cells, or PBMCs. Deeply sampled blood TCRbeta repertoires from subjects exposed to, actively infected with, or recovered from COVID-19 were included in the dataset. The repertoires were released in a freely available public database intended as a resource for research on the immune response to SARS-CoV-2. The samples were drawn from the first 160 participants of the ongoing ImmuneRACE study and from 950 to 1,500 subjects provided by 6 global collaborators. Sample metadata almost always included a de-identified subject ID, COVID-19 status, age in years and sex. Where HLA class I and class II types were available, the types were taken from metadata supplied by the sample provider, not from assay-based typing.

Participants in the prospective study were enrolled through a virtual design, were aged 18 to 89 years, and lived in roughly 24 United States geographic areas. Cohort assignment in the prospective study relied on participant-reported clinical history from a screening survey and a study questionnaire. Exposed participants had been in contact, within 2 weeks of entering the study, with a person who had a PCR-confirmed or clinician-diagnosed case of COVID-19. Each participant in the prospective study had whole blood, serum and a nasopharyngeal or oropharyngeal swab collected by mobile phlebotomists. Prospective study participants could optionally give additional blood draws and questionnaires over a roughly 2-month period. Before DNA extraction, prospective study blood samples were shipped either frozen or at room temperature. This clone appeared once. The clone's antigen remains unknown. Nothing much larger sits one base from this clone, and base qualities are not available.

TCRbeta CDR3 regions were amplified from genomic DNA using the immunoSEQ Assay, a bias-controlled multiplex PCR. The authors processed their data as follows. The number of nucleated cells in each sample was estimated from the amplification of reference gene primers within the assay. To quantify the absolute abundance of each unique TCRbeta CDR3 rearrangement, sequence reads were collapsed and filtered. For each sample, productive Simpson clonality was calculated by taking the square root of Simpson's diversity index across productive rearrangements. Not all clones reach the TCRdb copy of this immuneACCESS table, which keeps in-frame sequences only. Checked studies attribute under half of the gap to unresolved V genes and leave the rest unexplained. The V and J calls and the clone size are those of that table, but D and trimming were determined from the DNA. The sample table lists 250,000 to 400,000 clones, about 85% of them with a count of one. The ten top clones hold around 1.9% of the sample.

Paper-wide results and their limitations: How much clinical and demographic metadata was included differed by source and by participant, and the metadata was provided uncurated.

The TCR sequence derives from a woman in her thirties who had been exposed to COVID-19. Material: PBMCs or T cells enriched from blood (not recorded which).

The DNA sequence is given as TGTGCCAGCAGCCGACCGACAGGGCGGAGGGATTCACCCCTCCACTTT. The encoded protein is CASSRPTGRRDSPLHF. This receptor chain uses TRBV7-9 and TRBJ1-6, and TRBD1 matches 7 of the central bases. Clipping removes 5 bases from V and 8 bases from J, with 12 as the unmatched junction base count. Measured from the cysteine to the phenylalanine, the CDR3 is 16 residues long. The sequence is cut down to CDR3 DNA, 48 bases in frame from base 1. The germline V gene (reference sequence) yields SEHNR for CDR1 and FQNEAQ for CDR2.